This T cell receptor beta chain emerged from a study of shared clonotypes between healthy human individuals. Method: immunoSEQ multiplex PCR; TCRdb's copy keeps in-frame clones and lacks some. The data hold more than 850,000 clones, with around 78% observed a single time. The receptor was isolated from a man younger than 30 in good health. Some clones in this sample may be carry-over from other donors' samples. Sample: memory CD4+ T cells from PBMCs. The subset here: CD45RA-negative fraction.

The CDR3 here is CASRYASGRTYNEQFF. Written as DNA, the CDR3 is TGCGCCAGCAGGTATGCTAGCGGGAGAACCTACAATGAGCAGTTCTTC. This chain uses TRBV4-1 with TRBJ2-1, with 10 bases identical to TRBD2. Germline loops: CDR1 MGHRA, CDR2 YSYEKL. V lost 6 bases to trimming and J lost 2 bases; unmatched junction nucleotides: 7. This CDR3 comprises 16 residues.